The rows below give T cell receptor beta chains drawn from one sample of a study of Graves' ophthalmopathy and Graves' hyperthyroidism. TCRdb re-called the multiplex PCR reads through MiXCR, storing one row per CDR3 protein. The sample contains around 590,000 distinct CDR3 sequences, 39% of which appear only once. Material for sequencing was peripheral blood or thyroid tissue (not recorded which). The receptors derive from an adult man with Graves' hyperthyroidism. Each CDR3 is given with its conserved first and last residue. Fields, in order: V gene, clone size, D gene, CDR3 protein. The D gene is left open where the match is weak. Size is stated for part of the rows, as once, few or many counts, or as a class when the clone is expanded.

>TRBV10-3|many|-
CAISESDEETQYF
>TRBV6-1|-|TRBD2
CASSETSGGYTDTQYF
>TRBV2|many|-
CASSEALVSYGYTF
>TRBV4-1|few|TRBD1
CASSKTTGTVLEQYF
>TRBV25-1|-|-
CASSEHGDQETQYF
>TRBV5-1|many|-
CASSLGAHNEQYF
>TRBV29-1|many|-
CSVVKVSGNTIYF
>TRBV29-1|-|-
CSVEDGIAYEQYF
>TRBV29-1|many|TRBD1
CSVEGQADYGYTF
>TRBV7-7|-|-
CASSTTENTGELFF
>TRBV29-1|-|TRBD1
CSVVSGQGMAQYF
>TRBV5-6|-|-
CASGNRANVLTF
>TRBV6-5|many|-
CATQGSLSNQPQHF
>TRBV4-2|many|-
CASSQEPDRLNTEAFF
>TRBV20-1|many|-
CSASQGSPLEQYF
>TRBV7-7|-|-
CASRRTGAYGCTF
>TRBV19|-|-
CASSIGTGRLNTEASF
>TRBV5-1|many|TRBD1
CASSISGTGFAGSGNTIYF
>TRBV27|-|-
CASSFLGQYLNTEAFF
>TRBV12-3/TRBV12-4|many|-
CASSRQGTYNSPLHF
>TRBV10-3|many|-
CATQGLDQPQHF
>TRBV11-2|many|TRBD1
CASSLGQGIEQYF
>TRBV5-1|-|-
CASSLGRSSDLLETQYF
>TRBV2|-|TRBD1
CASSPDRAHEQYF
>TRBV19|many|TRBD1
CASSTPRDRGYEQYF
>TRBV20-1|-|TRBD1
CSASGTEETQYF
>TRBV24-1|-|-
CATSDLVTGEPQHF
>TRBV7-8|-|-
CASSLSTGAPYEQYF
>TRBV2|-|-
CASSLIEGRYSGNTIYF
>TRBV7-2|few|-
CASSRGPASGNTIYF
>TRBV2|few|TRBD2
CASSLGTSGRTDTQYF
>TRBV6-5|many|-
CASSYLTGSYEQYF
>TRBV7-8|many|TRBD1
CASSTGQGAESPLHF
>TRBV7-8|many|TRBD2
CASEGRWREGYEQYF
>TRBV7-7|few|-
CASSPGRGYEQFF
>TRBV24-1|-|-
CATSDPGQDKNIQYF
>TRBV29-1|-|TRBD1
CSVAGRGREKLFF
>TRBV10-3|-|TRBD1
CASSGQGGPQHF
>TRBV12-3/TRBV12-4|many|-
CASSLAGVIYGYTF
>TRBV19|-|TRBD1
CASSMGDRYTGEPFF
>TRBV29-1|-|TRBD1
CSSRTGGNPAYSYEQYF
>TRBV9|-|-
CASSVDKAAGYGYTF
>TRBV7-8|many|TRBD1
CASSPRPQGIGELFF
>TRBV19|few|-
CASSATTDQNTEAFF
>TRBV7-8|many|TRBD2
CASSTTTSQQEDTQYF
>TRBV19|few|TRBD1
CATRRTGRGAEPQHF
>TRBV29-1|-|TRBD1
CSSPTGGRETQYF
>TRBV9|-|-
CASSPQYVGNYNEQYF
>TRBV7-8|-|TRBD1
CASSHRTGFSYGYTF
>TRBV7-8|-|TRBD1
CASSDNYRGQETQYF
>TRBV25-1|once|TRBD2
CASSEGRLADFPLSGANVLTF
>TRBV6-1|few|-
CASRTRQTSDYEQYF
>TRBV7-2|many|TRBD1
CASSLVGSGTGGINTEAFF
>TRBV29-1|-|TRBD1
CSGGTGDHGYTF
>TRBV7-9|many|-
CASVPRANTGELFF
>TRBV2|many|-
CASRDVSYEQYF
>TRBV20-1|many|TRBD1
CSAGTGNSNQPQHF
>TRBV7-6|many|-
CASSLVSGTKETQYF